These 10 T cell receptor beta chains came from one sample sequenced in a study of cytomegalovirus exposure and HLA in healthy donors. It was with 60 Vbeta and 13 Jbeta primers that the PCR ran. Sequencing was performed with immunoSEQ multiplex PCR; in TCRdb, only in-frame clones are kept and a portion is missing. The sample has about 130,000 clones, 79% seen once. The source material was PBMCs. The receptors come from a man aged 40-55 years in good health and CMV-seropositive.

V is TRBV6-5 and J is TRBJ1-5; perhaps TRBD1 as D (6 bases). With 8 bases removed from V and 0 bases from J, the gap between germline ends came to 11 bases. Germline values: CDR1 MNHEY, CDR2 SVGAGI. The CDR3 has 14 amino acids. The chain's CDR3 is CASSDSASNQPQHF. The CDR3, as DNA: TGTGCCAGCTCGGACAGTGCTAGCAATCAGCCCCAGCATTTT.

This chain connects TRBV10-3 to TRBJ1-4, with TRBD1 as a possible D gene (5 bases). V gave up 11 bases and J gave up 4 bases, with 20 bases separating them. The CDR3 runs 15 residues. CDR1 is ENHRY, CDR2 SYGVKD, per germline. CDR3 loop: CAVLDDSAFNEKLFF. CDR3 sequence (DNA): TGTGCCGTCCTAGATGACAGCGCCTTTAATGAAAAACTGTTTTTT.

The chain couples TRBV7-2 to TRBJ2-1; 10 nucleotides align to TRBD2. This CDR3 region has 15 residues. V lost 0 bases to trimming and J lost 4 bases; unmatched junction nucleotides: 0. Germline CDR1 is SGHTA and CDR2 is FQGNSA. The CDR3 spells CASSLASGRYNEQFF. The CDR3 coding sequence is TGTGCCAGCAGCTTAGCTAGCGGGAGGTACAATGAGCAGTTCTTC.

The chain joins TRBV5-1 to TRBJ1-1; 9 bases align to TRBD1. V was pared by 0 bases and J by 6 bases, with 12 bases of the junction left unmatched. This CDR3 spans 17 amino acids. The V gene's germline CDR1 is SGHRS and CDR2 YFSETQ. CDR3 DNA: TGCGCCAGCAGCTTGGTCCCGCGGGGACAGGGTAGCTCTGAAGCTTTCTTT. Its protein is CASSLVPRGQGSSEAFF.

In nucleotides, the CDR3 is TGTGCCAGCTCACCACAGGGACAGGGGGACGACGAGCAGTACTTC. It translates to CASSPQGQGDDEQYF. This rearrangement joins TRBV18 to TRBJ2-7; 11 nucleotides agree with TRBD1. Looked up from germline, CDR1 is KGHSH and CDR2 is LQKENI. The length of the CDR3 is 15 residues. V lost 1 base, J lost 5 bases, and 4 bases stayed unmatched. The full variable domain, completed using reference TRBV18 and TRBJ2-7, is NAGVMQNPRHLVRRRGQEARLRCSPMKGHSHVYWYRQLPEEGLKFMVYLQKENIIDESGMPKERFSAEFPKEGPSILRIQQVVRGDSAAYFCASSPQGQGDDEQYFGPGTRLTVT.

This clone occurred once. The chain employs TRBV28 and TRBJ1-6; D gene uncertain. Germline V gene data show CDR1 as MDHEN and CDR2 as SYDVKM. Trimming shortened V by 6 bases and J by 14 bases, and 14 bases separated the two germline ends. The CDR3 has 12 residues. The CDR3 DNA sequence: TGTGCCAGCAGGGCGGCGGATATGGCCCTCCACTTT. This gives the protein CASRAADMALHF.

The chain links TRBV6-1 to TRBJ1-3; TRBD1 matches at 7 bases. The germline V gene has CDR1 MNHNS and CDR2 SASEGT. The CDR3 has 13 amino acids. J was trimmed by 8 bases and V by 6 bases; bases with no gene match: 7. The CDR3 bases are TGTGCCAGCAGGTCGACAGGGACGCACACCATATATTTT. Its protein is CASRSTGTHTIYF.

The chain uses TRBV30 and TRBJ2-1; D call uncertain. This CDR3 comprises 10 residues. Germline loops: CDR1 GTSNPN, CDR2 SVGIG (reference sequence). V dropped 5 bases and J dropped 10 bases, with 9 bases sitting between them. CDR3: CAWANYEQFF. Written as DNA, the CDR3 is TGTGCCTGGGCCAACTACGAGCAGTTCTTC.

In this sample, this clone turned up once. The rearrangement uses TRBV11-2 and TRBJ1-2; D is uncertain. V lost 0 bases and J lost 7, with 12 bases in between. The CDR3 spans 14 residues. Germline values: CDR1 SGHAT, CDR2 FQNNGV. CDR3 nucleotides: TGTGCCAGCAGCTTAGATCGGAGGGTAGGTGGCTACACCTTC. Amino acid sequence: CASSLDRRVGGYTF.

CDR3 loop: CASSLADGTEAFF. DNA of the CDR3: TGTGCCAGCAGCTTGGCAGATGGCACTGAAGCTTTCTTT. The chain couples TRBV7-9 to TRBJ1-1; D ambiguous. CDR1 and CDR2 from the germline V gene are SEHNR and FQNEAQ (reference sequence). The V end lost 3 bases, the J end lost 4 bases, and 9 bases lay between the germline ends. CDR3 length: 13 residues.